This TCR beta chain stems from a study of PD-1 blockade in classical Hodgkin lymphoma. The study, taken as a whole, reports: Sources of repertoire differences remain undefined, possibly disease activity or prior therapy.

Comment on this clone: The antigen is not known.

Clones were sequenced by immunoSEQ multiplex PCR, and TCRdb holds only the in-frame ones, with some missing. The sample lists about 29,000 clones; around four fifths were seen once. After autologous stem cell transplantation all patients relapsed, and prior brentuximab vedotin exposure differed between cohorts. The source was peripheral blood mononuclear cells (PBMCs), collected before the second cycle of nivolumab. The receptor was isolated from a human donor with classical Hodgkin lymphoma.

The CDR3 protein is CASRAGTSGGAWNEQFF. DNA for the CDR3: TGTGCCAGCAGGGCCGGGACTAGCGGGGGGGCCTGGAATGAGCAGTTCTTC. The rearrangement uses TRBV2 and TRBJ2-1, with 16 bases identical to TRBD2. This CDR3 has 17 residues. Trimming cost V 6 bases and J 7 bases; bases outside gene matches: 9. Looked up from germline, CDR1 is SNHLY and CDR2 is FYNNEI. The full variable domain, rest sourced from reference TRBV2 and TRBJ2-1, is EPEVTQTPSHQVTQMGQEVILRCVPISNHLYFYWYRQILGQKVEFLVSFYNNEISEKSEIFDDQFSVERPDGSNFTLKIRSTKLEDSAMYFCASRAGTSGGAWNEQFFGPGTRLTVL.